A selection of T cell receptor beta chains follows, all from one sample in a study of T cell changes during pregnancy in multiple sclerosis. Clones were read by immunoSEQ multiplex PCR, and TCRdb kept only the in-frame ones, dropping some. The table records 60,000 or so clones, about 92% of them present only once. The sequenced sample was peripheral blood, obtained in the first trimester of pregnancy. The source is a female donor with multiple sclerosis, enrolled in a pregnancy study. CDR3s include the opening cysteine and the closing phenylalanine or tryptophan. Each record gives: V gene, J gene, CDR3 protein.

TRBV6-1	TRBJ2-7	CASSEFHQGPYEQYF
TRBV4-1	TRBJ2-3	CASSQDRERGPPLVDTQYF
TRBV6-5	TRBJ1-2	CASSYSGTSDLGGYTF
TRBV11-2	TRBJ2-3	CASSRLASGGADTQYF
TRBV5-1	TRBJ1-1	CASSLNRGDNTEAFF
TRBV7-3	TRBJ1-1	CASSLRPTGEAFF
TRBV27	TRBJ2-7	CASSLTGSYEQYF
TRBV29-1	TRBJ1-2	CSVDRGGGYTF
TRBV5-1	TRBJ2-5	CASSLSFRVNQETQYF
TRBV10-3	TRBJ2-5	CAIRGQEEETQYF
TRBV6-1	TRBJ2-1	CASSVSMGQGRNEQFF
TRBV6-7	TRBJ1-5	CASSSGQEVYSNQPQHF
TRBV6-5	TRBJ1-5	CASSPDGGNQPQHF
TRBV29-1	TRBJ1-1	CSVVSPQAFF
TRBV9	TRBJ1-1	CASSVGGAGGENTEAFF
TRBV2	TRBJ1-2	CASSEQDRGRDYGYTF
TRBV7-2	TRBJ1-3	CASSSSSGNTIYF
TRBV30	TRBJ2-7	CAWSGTGEQYF
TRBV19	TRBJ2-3	CASSIPRDTQYF
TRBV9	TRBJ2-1	CASSVGFLSSYNEQFF
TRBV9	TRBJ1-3	CASSVAGTVGNTIYF
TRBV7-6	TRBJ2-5	CASSWTGTSSTQYF
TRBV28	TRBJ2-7	CASSHGQEVTYEQYF
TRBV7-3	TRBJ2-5	CASSLGGGGETQYF
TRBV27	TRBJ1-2	CASSQQGTRGYTF
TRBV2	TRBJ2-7	CASVGVSYEQYF
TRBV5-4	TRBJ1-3	CASSLRQSSGNTIYF
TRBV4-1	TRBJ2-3	CASSQVGGTQYF
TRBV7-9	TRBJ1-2	CASSTYLRGAYGYTF
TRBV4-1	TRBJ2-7	CASSQFSPGGVLGEQYF
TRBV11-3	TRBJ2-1	CASSLDHTEQFF
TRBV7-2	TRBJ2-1	CASTRGGYNEQFF
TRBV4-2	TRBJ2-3	CASSPNPKRGSTDTQYF
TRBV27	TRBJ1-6	CASSLRGGLYNSPLHF
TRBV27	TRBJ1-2	CASSLKGYGYTF
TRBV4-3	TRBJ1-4	CASSRGQDNEKLFF
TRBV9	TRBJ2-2	CASSVLAADGELFF
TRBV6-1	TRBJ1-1	CASIGVMGTEAFF
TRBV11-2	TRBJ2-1	CASSSGLGERQFF
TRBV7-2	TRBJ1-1	CASSSVQGAAEAFF
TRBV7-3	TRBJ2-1	CASSLRGGLDNEQFF
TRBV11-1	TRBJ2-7	CASSLTGQGYEQYF
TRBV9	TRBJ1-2	CASSVNALGGGSYGYTF
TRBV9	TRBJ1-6	CASSGGVGTGSSPLHF
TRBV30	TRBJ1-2	CAWSVPRTGGFGYGYTF
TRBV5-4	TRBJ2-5	CASSSAGGTAETQYF
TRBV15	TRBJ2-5	CATSRAHPAQGGETQYF
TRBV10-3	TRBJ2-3	CAIKPSGGTDTQYF
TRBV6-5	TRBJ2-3	CASSGDGGVTDTQYF
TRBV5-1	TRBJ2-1	CASRLSTGGEFVKQFF
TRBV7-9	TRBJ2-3	CASSLQGDTQYF
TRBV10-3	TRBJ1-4	CAISRTGVNEKLFF
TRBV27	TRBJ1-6	CASSGDRSNSPLHF
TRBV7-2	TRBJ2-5	CASSLVPTGEETQYF
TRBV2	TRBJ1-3	CASRTRRGSGGNTIYF
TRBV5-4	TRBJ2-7	CASSLIPFEQYF